This T cell receptor (beta chain) was recovered during a study of cytomegalovirus exposure and HLA in healthy donors. Samples came from healthy bone marrow donors. Donors had nominal health at sampling but likely had unrecorded immune exposures. The PCR contained 60 Vbeta and 13 Jbeta primers. Some clones are missing from TCRdb's copy, which holds only in-frame ones; the method was immunoSEQ multiplex PCR. This sample yields around 190,000 clones, of which about 80% are seen a single time; around an eighth belongs to the top ten. CDR3 length: 14 residues. Unmatched junction bases numbered 9, after V lost 3 bases and J lost 7 bases. From germline, CDR1 is LNHDA and CDR2 SQIVND (reference sequence).

V gene TRBV19 combines with J gene TRBJ2-7; TRBD2 matches at 7 bases. The source material was PBMCs. The origin of this receptor is a woman aged 25-40 years in good health and CMV-seropositive. DNA of the CDR3: TGTGCCAGTAGTATGGACCCACTAGCGAAAGAGCAGTACTTC. Translated, it gives CASSMDPLAKEQYF.